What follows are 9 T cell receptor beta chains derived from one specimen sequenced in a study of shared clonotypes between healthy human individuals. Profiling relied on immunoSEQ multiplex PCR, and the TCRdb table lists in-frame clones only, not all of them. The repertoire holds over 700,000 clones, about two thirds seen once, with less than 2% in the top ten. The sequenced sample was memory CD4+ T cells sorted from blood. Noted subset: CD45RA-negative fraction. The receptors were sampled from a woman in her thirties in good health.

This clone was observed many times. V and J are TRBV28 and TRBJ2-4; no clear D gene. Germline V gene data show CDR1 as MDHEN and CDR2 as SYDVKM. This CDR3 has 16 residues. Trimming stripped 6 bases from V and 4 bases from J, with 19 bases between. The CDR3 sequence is CASSYSAPAPKNIQYF. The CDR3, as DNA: TGTGCCAGCAGCTATTCCGCTCCAGCGCCTAAAAACATTCAGTACTTC.

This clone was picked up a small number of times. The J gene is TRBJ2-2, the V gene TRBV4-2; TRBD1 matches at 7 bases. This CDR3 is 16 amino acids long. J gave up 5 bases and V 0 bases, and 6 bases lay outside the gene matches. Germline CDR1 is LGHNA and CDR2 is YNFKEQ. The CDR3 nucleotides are TGTGCCAGCAGCCAAGATAATCAGGGGGTGACCGGGGAGCTGTTTTTT. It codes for CASSQDNQGVTGELFF.

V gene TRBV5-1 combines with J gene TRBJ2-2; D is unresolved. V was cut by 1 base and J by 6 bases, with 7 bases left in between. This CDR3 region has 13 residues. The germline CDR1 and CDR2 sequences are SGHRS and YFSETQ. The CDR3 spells CASSLSTAGELFF. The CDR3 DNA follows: TGCGCCAGCAGCTTGAGTACTGCCGGGGAGCTGTTTTTT.

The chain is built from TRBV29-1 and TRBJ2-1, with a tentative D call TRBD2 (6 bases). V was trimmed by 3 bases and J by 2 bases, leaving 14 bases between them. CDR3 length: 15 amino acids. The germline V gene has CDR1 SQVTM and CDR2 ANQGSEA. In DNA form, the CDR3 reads TGCAGCGTTGATCCGGGACTGGCGGCCTACAATGAGCAGTTCTTC. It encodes CSVDPGLAAYNEQFF.

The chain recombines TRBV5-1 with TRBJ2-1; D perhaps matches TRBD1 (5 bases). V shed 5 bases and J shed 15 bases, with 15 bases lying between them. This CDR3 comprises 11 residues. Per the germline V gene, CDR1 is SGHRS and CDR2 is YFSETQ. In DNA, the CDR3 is TGCGCCAGCAGGGAAGGGGCCCCGCCGTTCTTC. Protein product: CASREGAPPFF.

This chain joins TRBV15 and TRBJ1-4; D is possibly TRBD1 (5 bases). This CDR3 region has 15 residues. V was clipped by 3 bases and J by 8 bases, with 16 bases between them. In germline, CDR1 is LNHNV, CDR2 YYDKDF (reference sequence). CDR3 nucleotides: TGTGCCACCAGCAGTGGTTTGCAGGGTGGAGAAAAACTGTTTTTT. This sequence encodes CATSSGLQGGEKLFF.

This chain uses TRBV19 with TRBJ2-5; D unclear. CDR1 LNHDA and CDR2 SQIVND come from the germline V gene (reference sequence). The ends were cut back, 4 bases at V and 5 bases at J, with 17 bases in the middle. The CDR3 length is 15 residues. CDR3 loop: CASSSASRSGETQYF. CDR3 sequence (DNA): TGTGCCAGTAGTAGCGCATCGAGGTCTGGGGAGACCCAGTACTTC.

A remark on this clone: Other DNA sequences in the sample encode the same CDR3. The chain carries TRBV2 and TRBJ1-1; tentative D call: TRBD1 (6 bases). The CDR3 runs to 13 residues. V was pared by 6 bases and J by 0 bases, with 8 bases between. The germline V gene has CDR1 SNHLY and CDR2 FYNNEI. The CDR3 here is CASRGQMNTEAFF. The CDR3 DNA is TGTGCCAGCAGAGGACAGATGAACACTGAAGCTTTCTTT.

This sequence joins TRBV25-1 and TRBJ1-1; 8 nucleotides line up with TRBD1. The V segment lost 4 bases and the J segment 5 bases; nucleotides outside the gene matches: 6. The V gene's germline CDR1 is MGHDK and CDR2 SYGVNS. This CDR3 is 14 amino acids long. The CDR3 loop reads CASSARTGRTEAFF. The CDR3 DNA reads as TGTGCCAGCAGTGCCCGGACAGGGAGAACTGAAGCTTTCTTT.